A selection of T cell receptor beta chains follows, all from one sample in a study of blood T cell repertoires in COVID-19. Profiling relied on immunoSEQ multiplex PCR, and the TCRdb table lists in-frame clones only, not all of them. Of 85,000 to 120,000 clones in the sample, 87% were seen once. Sequenced material: peripheral blood. All receptors derive from a man aged 50-60 years with active COVID-19. The CDR3 runs from the conserved cysteine through the conserved F or W. Fields, in order: J gene, V gene, clone size, D gene, CDR3 DNA, CDR3 protein. The D gene is left open where the match is weak. For some rows the clone size is stated as once, few or many, or as a class when expanded; others skip it.

TRBJ1-1 TRBV6-2/TRBV6-3 few TRBD1 TGTGCCAGCAGCCGGGACAGGTTACGAGGGAACACTGAAGCTTTCTTT CASSRDRLRGNTEAFF
TRBJ1-1 TRBV4-2 few NA TGTGCCAGCAGCCCGCAACCCGGGGTCGAGAAAACTGAAGCTTTCTTT CASSPQPGVEKTEAFF
TRBJ2-5 TRBV6-2/TRBV6-3 NA NA TGTGCCAGCAGTGGTCACGGGGGATTCCAAGAGACCCAGTACTTC CASSGHGGFQETQYF
TRBJ2-7 TRBV21-1 NA NA TGTGCCAGCAGCCCCACCCGACTAGTAGAGGGCGAGCAGTACTTC CASSPTRLVEGEQYF
TRBJ1-2 TRBV6-5 once TRBD1 TGTGCCAGCACCGACTCCGGGACAGGGGTCGGCTACACCTTC CASTDSGTGVGYTF
TRBJ1-2 TRBV6-5 NA TRBD1 TGTGCCACCTCCTCAGGACAGGGCTTGTCAAGCGGCTACACCTTC CATSSGQGLSSGYTF
TRBJ2-2 TRBV18 NA NA TGTGCCAGCTCACCTTATGACAGGAACACCGGGGAGCTGTTTTTT CASSPYDRNTGELFF
TRBJ1-1 TRBV4-1 few NA TGCGCCAGCAGCCGGACTACTGCCCTAAAGGCCACTGAAGCTTTCTTT CASSRTTALKATEAFF
TRBJ2-1 TRBV10-3 NA NA TGTGCCATCAGTGAGAGGACTGCCTACAATGAGCAGTTCTTC CAISERTAYNEQFF
TRBJ2-7 TRBV28 NA NA TGTGCCAGCCAGGGGACACCGAACTACGAGCAGTACTTC CASQGTPNYEQYF
TRBJ1-5 TRBV7-9 NA NA TGTGCCAGCAGCTTAACTGATCAACCCCAGCATTTT CASSLTDQPQHF
TRBJ1-4 TRBV4-2 many NA TGTGCCAGCAGCCAAAGCGTTCGCGAAAAACTGTTTTTT CASSQSVREKLFF
TRBJ2-3 TRBV2 NA NA TGTGCCAGCAGTCCCGAGGCCCCTAGGCCTACAGATACGCAGTATTTT CASSPEAPRPTDTQYF
TRBJ1-2 TRBV7-8 NA TRBD1 TGTGCCAGCAGCATGCCAACGGGACAGGGGTATGGCTACACCTTC CASSMPTGQGYGYTF
TRBJ1-1 TRBV3-1/TRBV3-2 NA TRBD1 TGTGCCAGCAGCCGGGGGACAGGGGGCACTGAAGCTTTCTTT CASSRGTGGTEAFF
TRBJ1-1 TRBV6-5 once NA TGTGCCAGCAAACAGAACACTGAAGCTTTCTTT CASKQNTEAFF
TRBJ1-2 TRBV19 NA NA TGTGCCACCCAAGGGGGGGCCTTCTATGGCTACACCTTC CATQGGAFYGYTF
TRBJ2-3 TRBV10-1 NA NA NA CASSTSDFSSTDTQYF
TRBJ2-3 TRBV7-2 NA TRBD2 TGTGCCAGCAGCTTATCCGCGGGGGTCCTCACAGATACGCAGTATTTT CASSLSAGVLTDTQYF
TRBJ2-7 TRBV5-1 many NA TGCGCCAGCAGCTTGGCTCTACAGGGCCCCTACGAGCAGTACTTC CASSLALQGPYEQYF
TRBJ2-7 TRBV4-1 NA NA TGCGCCAGCAGCCATGTTTCAGGGGAAACCTACGAGCAGTACTTC CASSHVSGETYEQYF
TRBJ2-5 TRBV9 NA NA TGTGCCAGCAGCGTAGCTGGGGGGGCTAAGGAGACCCAGTACTTC CASSVAGGAKETQYF
TRBJ2-2 TRBV11-3 NA NA TGTGCCAGCAGCTTAGGCGGGGCCACCGGGGAGCTGTTTTTT CASSLGGATGELFF
TRBJ2-5 TRBV7-2 NA NA TGTGCCAGCAGCTTAGCTTCTGGGGACTCCCAGACCCAGTACTTC CASSLASGDSQTQYF
TRBJ2-5 TRBV4-1 NA TRBD2 TGCGCCAGCAGCCAAGATCAGCGACTAGCTGAGACCCAGTACTTC CASSQDQRLAETQYF
TRBJ1-1 TRBV30 few NA TGTGCCTGGAGGAACAGGAACACTGAAGCTTTCTTT CAWRNRNTEAFF
TRBJ2-7 TRBV12-3/TRBV12-4 NA NA TGTGCCAGCAGTCGTGCGGGGAACTACGAGCAGTACTTC CASSRAGNYEQYF
TRBJ1-1 TRBV2 NA NA TGTGCCAGCCGGGGGAGTATGAACACTGAAGCTTTCTTT CASRGSMNTEAFF
TRBJ2-1 TRBV6-2/TRBV6-3 NA NA TGTGCCAGCAGCCCAAACGCCGGGGATGAGCAGTTCTTC CASSPNAGDEQFF
TRBJ1-2 TRBV7-2 NA NA TGTGCCAGCACCCACGGTGGGTGGGGCGACTATGGCTACACCTTC CASTHGGWGDYGYTF
TRBJ2-3 TRBV30 NA NA TGTGCCTGGAGTACGGGGGATACGCAGTATTTT CAWSTGDTQYF
TRBJ1-4 TRBV19 NA TRBD1 TGTGCCAGTAGTCTACAGGGGGCGAGGGAAAAACTGTTTTTT CASSLQGAREKLFF